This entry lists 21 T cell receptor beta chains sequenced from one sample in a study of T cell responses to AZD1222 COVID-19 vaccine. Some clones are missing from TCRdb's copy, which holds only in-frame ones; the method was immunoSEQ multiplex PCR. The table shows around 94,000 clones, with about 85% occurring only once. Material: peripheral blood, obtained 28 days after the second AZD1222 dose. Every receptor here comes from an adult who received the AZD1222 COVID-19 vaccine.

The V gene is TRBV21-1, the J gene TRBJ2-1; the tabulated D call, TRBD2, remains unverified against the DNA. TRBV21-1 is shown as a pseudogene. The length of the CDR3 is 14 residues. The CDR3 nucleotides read TGTGCCAGCAGCAGAGCGGGAGTCTACAATGAGCAGTTCTTC. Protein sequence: CASSRAGVYNEQFF.

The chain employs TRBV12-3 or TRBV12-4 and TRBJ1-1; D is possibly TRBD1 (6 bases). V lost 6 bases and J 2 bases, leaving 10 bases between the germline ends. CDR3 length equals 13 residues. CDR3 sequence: CASSPDSNTEAFF. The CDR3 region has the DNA TGTGCCAGCAGCCCGGACAGTAACACTGAAGCTTTCTTT.

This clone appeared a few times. CDR3 coding DNA: TGTGCCAGCAGCCCTAGGCCGGACCGACTCTCTAACTATGGCTACACCTTC. It specifies CASSPRPDRLSNYGYTF. V usage is TRBV7-9 and J usage is TRBJ1-2; D is unresolved. The V and J ends lost 5 bases and 0 bases respectively, with 19 bases between them. The germline CDR1 and CDR2 sequences are SEHNR and FQNEAQ (reference sequence). This CDR3 is built from 17 residues.

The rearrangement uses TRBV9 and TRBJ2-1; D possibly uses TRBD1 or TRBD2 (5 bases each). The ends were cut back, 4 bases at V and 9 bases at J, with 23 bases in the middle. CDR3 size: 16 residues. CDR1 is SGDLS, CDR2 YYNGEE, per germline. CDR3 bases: TGTGCCAGCAGCCCCCGGGGTGTGGCAGGGCACACTGAGCAGTTCTTC. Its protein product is CASSPRGVAGHTEQFF.

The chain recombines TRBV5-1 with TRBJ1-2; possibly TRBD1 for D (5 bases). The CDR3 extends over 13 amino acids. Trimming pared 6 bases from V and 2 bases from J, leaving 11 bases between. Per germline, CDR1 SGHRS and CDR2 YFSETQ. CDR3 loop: CASTREGNYGYTF. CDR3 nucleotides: TGCGCCAGCACCCGGGAGGGGAACTATGGCTACACCTTC.

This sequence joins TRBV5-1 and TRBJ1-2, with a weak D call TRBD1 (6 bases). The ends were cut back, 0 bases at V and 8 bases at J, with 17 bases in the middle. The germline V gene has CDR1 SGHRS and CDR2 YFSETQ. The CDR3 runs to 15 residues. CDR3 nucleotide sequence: TGCGCCAGCAGCTTGGGGGAAACCGGGACAACGGGCTACACCTTC. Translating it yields CASSLGETGTTGYTF.

In nucleotides, the CDR3 is TGCGCCAGCAGCTTGCTGGATGTCGGGCCAGATACGCAGTATTTT. It translates to CASSLLDVGPDTQYF. The gene calls are TRBV5-1 and TRBJ2-3, with no clear D. This CDR3 region has 15 residues. V lost 1 base and J lost 4, with 13 bases in between. The V gene's germline CDR1 is SGHRS and CDR2 YFSETQ. The variable domain in full, with the rest retrieved from reference TRBV5-1 and TRBJ2-3, is KAGVTQTPRYLIKTRGQQVTLSCSPISGHRSVSWYQQTPGQGLQFLFEYFSETQRNKGNFPGRFSGRQFSNSRSEMNVSTLELGDSALYLCASSLLDVGPDTQYFGPGTRLTVL.

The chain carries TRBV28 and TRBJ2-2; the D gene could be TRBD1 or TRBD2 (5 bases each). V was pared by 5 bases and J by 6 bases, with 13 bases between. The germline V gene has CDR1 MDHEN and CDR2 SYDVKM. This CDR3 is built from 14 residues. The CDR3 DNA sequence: TGTGCCAGCAGTCCTCCCGGGGCGTCCGGGGAGCTGTTTTTT. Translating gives CASSPPGASGELFF.

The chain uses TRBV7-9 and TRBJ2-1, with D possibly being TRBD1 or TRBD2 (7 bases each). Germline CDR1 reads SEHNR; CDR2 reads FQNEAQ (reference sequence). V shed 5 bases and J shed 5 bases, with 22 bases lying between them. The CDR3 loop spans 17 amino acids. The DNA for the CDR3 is TGTGCCAGCAGCCCGAGGGCGACTAGCAGGGGGAACAATGAGCAGTTCTTC. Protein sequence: CASSPRATSRGNNEQFF.

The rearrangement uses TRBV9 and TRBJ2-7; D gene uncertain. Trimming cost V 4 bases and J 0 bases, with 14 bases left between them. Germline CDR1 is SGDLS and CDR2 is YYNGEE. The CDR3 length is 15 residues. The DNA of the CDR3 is TGTGCCAGCAGCAGCCGACTTTCCCCCTCCTACGAGCAGTACTTC. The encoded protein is CASSSRLSPSYEQYF.

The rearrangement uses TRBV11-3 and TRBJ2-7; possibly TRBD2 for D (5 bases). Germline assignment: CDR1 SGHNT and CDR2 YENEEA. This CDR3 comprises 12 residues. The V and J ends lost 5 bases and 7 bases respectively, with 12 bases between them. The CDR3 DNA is TGTGCCAGCAGCCGTACGGGGAAAGAGCAGTACTTC. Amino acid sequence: CASSRTGKEQYF.

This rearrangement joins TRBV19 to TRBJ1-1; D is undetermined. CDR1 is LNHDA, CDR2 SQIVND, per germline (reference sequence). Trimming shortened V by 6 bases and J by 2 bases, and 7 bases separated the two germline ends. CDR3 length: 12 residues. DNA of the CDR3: TGTGCCAGTAGGTATGCCAACACTGAAGCTTTCTTT. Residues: CASRYANTEAFF. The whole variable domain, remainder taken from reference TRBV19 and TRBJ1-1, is DGGITQSPKYLFRKEGQNVTLSCEQNLNHDAMYWYRQDPGQGLRLIYYSQIVNDFQKGDIAEGYSVSREKKESFPLTVTSAQKNPTAFYLCASRYANTEAFFGQGTRLTVV.

The CDR3 coding sequence is TGTGCCAGCAGTTATTTGATGGAGACCCAGTACTTC. Residues: CASSYLMETQYF. The chain has TRBV6-2 or TRBV6-3 and TRBJ2-5; no clear D. Looked up from germline, CDR1 is MNHEY and CDR2 is SVGEGT. The CDR3 length is 12 residues. The V end lost 3 bases, the J end lost 5 bases, and 7 bases lay between the germline ends.

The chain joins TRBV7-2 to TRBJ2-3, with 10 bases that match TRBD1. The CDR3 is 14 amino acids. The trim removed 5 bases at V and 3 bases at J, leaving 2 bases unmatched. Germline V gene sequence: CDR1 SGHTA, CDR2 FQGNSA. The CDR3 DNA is TGTGCCAGCAGCCCGGACAGGGGGACAGATACGCAGTATTTT. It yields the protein CASSPDRGTDTQYF.

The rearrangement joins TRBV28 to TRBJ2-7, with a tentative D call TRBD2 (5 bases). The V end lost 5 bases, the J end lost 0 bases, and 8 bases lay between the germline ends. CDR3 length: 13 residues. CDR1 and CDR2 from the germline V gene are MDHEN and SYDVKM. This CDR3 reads CASSRGSSYEQYF. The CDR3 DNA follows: TGTGCCAGCAGTCGAGGGAGCTCCTACGAGCAGTACTTC.

CDR3 amino acids: CASGVGSTGELFF. The CDR3 nucleotides are TGTGCCAGCGGGGTGGGTAGCACCGGGGAGCTGTTTTTT. V gene TRBV4-2 combines with J gene TRBJ2-2; D is unclear. The CDR3 consists of 13 residues. The V and J ends lost 8 bases and 4 bases respectively, with 11 bases between them. The germline gives CDR1 LGHNA, CDR2 YNFKEQ.

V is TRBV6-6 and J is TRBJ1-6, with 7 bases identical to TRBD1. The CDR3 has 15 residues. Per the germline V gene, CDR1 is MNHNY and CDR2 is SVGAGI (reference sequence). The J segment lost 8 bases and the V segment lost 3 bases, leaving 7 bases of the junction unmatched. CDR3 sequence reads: CASSYRETGHSPLHF. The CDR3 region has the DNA TGTGCCAGCAGTTATAGAGAGACAGGGCATTCACCCCTCCACTTT.

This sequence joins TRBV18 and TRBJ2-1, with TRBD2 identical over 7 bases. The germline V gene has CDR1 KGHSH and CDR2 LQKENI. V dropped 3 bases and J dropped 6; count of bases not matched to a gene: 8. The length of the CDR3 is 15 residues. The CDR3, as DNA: TGTGCCAGCTCACCTGACCCAACTAGCGCCAATGAGCAGTTCTTC. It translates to CASSPDPTSANEQFF.

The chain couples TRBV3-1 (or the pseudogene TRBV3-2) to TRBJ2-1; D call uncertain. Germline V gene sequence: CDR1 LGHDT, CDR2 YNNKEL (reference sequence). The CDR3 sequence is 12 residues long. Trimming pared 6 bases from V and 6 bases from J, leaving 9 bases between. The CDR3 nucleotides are TGTGCCAGCAGTCCTAGTGGCAATGAGCAGTTCTTC. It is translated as CASSPSGNEQFF.

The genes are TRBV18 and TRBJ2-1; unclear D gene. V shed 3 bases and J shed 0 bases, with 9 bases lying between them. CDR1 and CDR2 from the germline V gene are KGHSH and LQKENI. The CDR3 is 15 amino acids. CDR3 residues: CASSPEVSSYNEQFF. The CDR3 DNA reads TGTGCCAGCTCACCGGAAGTAAGCTCCTACAATGAGCAGTTCTTC.

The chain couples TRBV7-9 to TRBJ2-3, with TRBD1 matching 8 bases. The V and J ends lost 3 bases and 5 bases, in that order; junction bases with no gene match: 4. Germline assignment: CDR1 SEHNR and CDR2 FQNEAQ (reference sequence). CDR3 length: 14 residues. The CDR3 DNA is TGTGCCAGCAGCTTTTCAGGGGGCAAAGATACGCAGTATTTT. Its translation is CASSFSGGKDTQYF. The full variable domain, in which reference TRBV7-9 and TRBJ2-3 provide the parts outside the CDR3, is DTGVSQNPRHKITKRGQNVTFRCDPISEHNRLYWYRQTLGQGPEFLTYFQNEAQLEKSRLLSDRFSAERPKGSFSTLEIQRTEQGDSAMYLCASSFSGGKDTQYFGPGTRLTVL.